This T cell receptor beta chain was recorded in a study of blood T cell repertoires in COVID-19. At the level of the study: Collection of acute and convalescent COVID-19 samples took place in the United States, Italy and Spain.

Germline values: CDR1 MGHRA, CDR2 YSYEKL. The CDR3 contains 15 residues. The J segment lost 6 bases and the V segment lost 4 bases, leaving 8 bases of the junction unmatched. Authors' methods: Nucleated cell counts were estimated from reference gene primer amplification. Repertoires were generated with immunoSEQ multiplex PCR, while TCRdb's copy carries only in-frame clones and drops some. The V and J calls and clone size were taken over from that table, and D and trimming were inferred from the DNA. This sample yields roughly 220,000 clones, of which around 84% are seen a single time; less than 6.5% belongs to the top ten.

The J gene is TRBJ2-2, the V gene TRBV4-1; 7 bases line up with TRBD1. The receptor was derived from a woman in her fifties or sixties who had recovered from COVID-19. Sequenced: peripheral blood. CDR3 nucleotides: TGCGCCAGCAGCCGTCCGGGACAGCGCCCCGGGGAGCTGTTTTTT. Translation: CASSRPGQRPGELFF.